These 2 T cell receptor beta chains were sequenced from one sample in a study of T cells after posttransplantation cyclophosphamide. This table comes from immunoSEQ multiplex PCR, and its TCRdb copy is limited to in-frame clones, with some not included. The sample lists roughly 12,000 clones; roughly 2% were seen once. A marrow graft followed busulfan-fludarabine conditioning, with cyclophosphamide on days +3 and +4. Sample: PBMCs, taken after allogeneic stem cell transplant with posttransplant cyclophosphamide. All receptors derive from a male patient in his thirties who received an allogeneic stem cell transplant from a related donor, was CMV-positive, and had no GVHD. The graft donor may be the source of some T cells.

The V and J genes are TRBV7-3 and TRBJ2-1; 7 bases are shared with TRBD1. V gave up 5 bases and J gave up 1 base; unmatched junction bases: 5. The germline CDR1 and CDR2 sequences are SGHTA and FQGTGA. The CDR3 contains 15 residues. Here the CDR3 reads CASSAQQGSYNEQFF. CDR3 nucleotide sequence: TGTGCCAGCAGCGCTCAACAGGGGTCCTACAATGAGCAGTTCTTC.

This clone ranks as large. The CDR3 here is CASSLHRGWAEQYF. In nucleotides, the CDR3 is TGTGCCAGCAGTTTACACAGGGGGTGGGCCGAGCAGTACTTC. The chain uses TRBV27 and TRBJ2-7, with 8 bases aligning to TRBD1. The J segment lost 6 bases and the V segment lost 2 bases, leaving 6 bases of the junction unmatched. Germline assignment: CDR1 MNHEY and CDR2 SMNVEV (reference sequence). CDR3 length equals 14 residues.